Below are 4 T cell receptor beta chains sequenced from a single sample in a study of blood T cell repertoires in COVID-19. TCRdb's table, derived via immunoSEQ multiplex PCR, lists solely in-frame clones and lacks some. The profile shows around 61,000 clones, about 81% of them singletons. Sequencing was done on a sample of peripheral blood. The receptors stem from an elderly man with acute or convalescent COVID-19.

CDR3 loop: CASSSLLAGGPVQYF. The CDR3 DNA is TGTGCCAGCAGCAGTTTACTAGCGGGAGGGCCTGTGCAGTACTTC. The V gene is TRBV5-4, the J gene TRBJ2-7; 13 nucleotides match TRBD2. The CDR3 runs 15 residues. V was pared by 4 bases and J by 9 bases, with 10 bases of the junction left unmatched. Germline V lookup: CDR1 SGHNT, CDR2 YYREEE (reference sequence).

This clone was counted a few times. This rearrangement joins TRBV6-2 or TRBV6-3 to TRBJ2-2; D uncertain. The CDR3 totals 14 residues. Germline-derived CDR1 and CDR2 are MNHEY and SVGEGT. Trimming left V 2 bases short and J 3 bases short, with 7 bases between. In DNA form, the CDR3 reads TGTGCCAGCAGTTACCACACCGACACCGGGGAGCTGTTTTTT. Protein product: CASSYHTDTGELFF.

V usage is TRBV4-3 and J usage is TRBJ2-7; TRBD1 matches at 10 bases. The CDR3 sequence is 14 residues long. The J segment lost 6 bases and the V segment lost 0 bases, leaving 2 bases of the junction unmatched. Germline CDR1 LGHNA, CDR2 YSLEER. The CDR3 here is CASSQDRDRGEQYF. As DNA, the CDR3 is TGCGCCAGCAGCCAAGATCGGGACAGGGGCGAGCAGTACTTC.

The CDR3 DNA is TGTGCCATCAGGATCTCCCGGGAGGGCTATGGCTACACCTTC. It specifies CAIRISREGYGYTF. The rearrangement joins TRBV10-3 to TRBJ1-2; D is uncertain. Germline CDR1 reads ENHRY; CDR2 reads SYGVKD. The CDR3 totals 14 residues. The ends were cut back, 6 bases at V and 4 bases at J, with 15 bases in the middle.